This TCR beta chain was sequenced in a study of blood T cells in healthy people across ages. The CDR3 loop spans 17 amino acids. Trimming at V came to 0 bases and at J to 0 bases, leaving 4 bases not matched to a gene. Germline assignment: CDR1 LGHNA and CDR2 YNFKEQ. Next came a second PCR, run for about 6 to 12 cycles, which used a sample-barcoded 5' primer along with a J-beta primer mix. TCRdb analysed the 5' RACE reads with MiXCR anew, one entry per CDR3 protein. The table lists some 700,000 distinct CDR3 sequences, about a fifth of them singletons. Donation came from healthy Caucasian individuals in Russia who were aged roughly 6 to 95.

Specimen: blood. This receptor was taken from a man between 65 and 80 years old in good health. This rearrangement joins TRBV4-2 to TRBJ2-3; 9 bases agree with TRBD2. CDR3 region: CASSQEGLAWSTDTQYF. The CDR3 nucleotides read TGTGCCAGCAGCCAAGAAGGACTAGCGTGGAGCACAGATACGCAGTATTTT.